This T cell receptor (beta chain) comes out of a study of T-cell reconstitution after alpha-beta-depleted transplantation in children. Whole-study results and caveats: Two months or so post-transplant, alpha-beta T cells reportedly derived from several hundred expanded graft clones. From surviving recipient T cells and thymic progenitors came the high day-60 TCRbeta diversity observed in some patients. Among T cells one year after transplant, newly produced cells accounted for most counts and diversity.

On this clonotype: As yet, its antigen is unknown.

Preparation of the TCRbeta library was carried out with unique molecular identifiers. TCRdb used MiXCR to reprocess the PCR reads, holding one entry per CDR3 protein. The sample shows 250,000 to 300,000 distinct CDR3 sequences, around 7.3% of them seen only once. The sequence came from a female patient younger than 10 who had a stem cell transplant for Fanconi anemia, so the T cells may come from the graft donor. The source material was peripheral blood, sampled 360 days after TCRalphabeta/CD19-depleted stem cell transplant.

The CDR3 region is CASSLRLATYEQYF. DNA of the CDR3: TGTGCCAGCAGTCTAAGACTAGCGACCTACGAGCAGTACTTC. The rearrangement joins TRBV28 to TRBJ2-7; 8 bases are shared with TRBD2. This CDR3 comprises 14 residues. The J segment lost 2 bases and the V segment lost 5 bases, leaving 5 bases of the junction unmatched. Germline V gene data show CDR1 as MDHEN and CDR2 as SYDVKM.